Sequencing of this T cell receptor (beta chain) was carried out in a study of early T cells in non-severe SARS-CoV-2 infection. Study in general: The authors sequenced bulk RNA from unsorted whole blood, leaving chains unpaired.

The library protocol tagged individual cDNA molecules with unique molecular identifiers. TCRdb used MiXCR to reprocess the 5' RACE reads, holding one entry per CDR3 protein. The sample gives 68,000 or so distinct CDR3 sequences, over 9% of which show up once; about 1.7% is in the top ten. Study results and caveats: The study's VDJdb matching favored anti-spike CD8 responses and missed private and CD4 specificities.

This clonotype was counted a few times. The antigen is not known. Input material: whole blood. The sequence derives from an adult who was a healthcare worker with PCR-confirmed SARS-CoV-2 infection or an uninfected control (not recorded which).

The CDR3 here is CSAQGSGNTIYF. The CDR3 nucleotides are TGCAGCGCACAGGGGTCCGGAAACACCATATATTTT. The chain employs TRBV29-1 and TRBJ1-3, with 7 bases that match TRBD1. Germline CDR1 SQVTM, CDR2 ANQGSEA. V was pared by 7 bases and J by 4 bases, with 4 bases of the junction left unmatched. The CDR3 spans 12 residues.